The following is a TCR beta chain sequence with its context. Its target is unknown. Trimming stripped 8 bases from V and 8 bases from J, with 10 bases between. This CDR3 has 11 residues. The sample is drawn from a study of T cell responses to AZD1222 COVID-19 vaccine. Findings and caveats of the study: Clonal diversity may have been underestimated in mostly white British donors.

Libraries were prepared by immunoSEQ multiplex PCR; TCRdb keeps only in-frame clonotypes and omits some of them. Among some 250,000 clones listed, around 92% were seen once. This receptor was obtained from an adult who received the AZD1222 COVID-19 vaccine. The input for sequencing was peripheral blood, taken 28 days after the second AZD1222 dose. This chain links TRBV12-3 or TRBV12-4 with TRBJ2-4, with D possibly being TRBD1 or TRBD2 (5 bases each). In DNA, the CDR3 is TGTGCCAGCTCGAGGGGATACATTCAGTACTTC. Its protein product is CASSRGYIQYF.